This TCR beta chain was obtained from a study of T-cell memory formation after mild COVID-19 (dated by TCRdb to the early 2020s). Looking at the study overall: TCR sequence clusters from the two donors were largely donor specific. Longitudinal TCRalpha and TCRbeta repertoire sequencing tracked T-cell clones expanding and contracting after mild COVID-19 in a couple of donors. Two young, previously healthy adult volunteers made up the cohort, one male and one female.

The investigation overall reported the following: The study covered only a couple of mild cases, and larger cohorts including severe cases with pre-infection samples were considered necessary. Clones contracting from day 15 to 85 had balanced CD4/CD8 phenotypes, while a second wave expanding from day 15 to 37 was biased towards CD4+. Contracting CD4+ clones were found mainly in CM and EM memory subsets, while CD8+ clones were enriched in EMRA. SARS-CoV-2 specificity was not confirmed for the second-wave clones peaking on day 37. The detection of some responding clones in pre-infection memory suggests that pre-existing cross-reactive memory T cells joined the SARS-CoV-2 response.

TCRdb shows the sequencer as Illumina NovaSeq 6000. TCRalpha and TCRbeta cDNA libraries were constructed by 5'RACE with constant-segment primers, with sample barcodes and unique molecular identifiers being introduced. Trizol reagent was used to extract RNA from every sample. The libraries were amplified in two PCR steps, and the second step added a second sample barcode and Illumina TruSeq adapters. Libraries were sequenced on an Illumina NovaSeq with 2 x 150 bp paired-end reads. The paper's data handling went like this. The reads were demultiplexed and collapsed into UMI-guided consensus sequences using migec v1.2.7. With mixcr v2.1.11, UMI consensuses were aligned to TRA and TRB V and J templates and assembled into clonotypes. A clonotype was counted as expanded or contracted only when both edgeR and NoisET called the clonotype significant, with the noise models trained on biological replicates. edgeR calls used a false discovery rate-adjusted p below 0.01 and a log2 fold-change threshold of 1. As an exploratory analysis of dynamics, max-normalized trajectories of the 1000 most abundant clonotypes were examined with PCA combined with hierarchical clustering. Each responding clone was given a CD4 or CD8 phenotype based on the CD4+ and CD8+ repertoires, which had been sequenced separately. TCRdb trimmed public reads at Q25 via fastp, called clones via MiXCR and kept in-frame beta chains. CDR3 protein duplicates are merged, each entry listing the most common genes and DNA. TCRdb, not the authors, supplied the V and J calls. For this sample the table gives a few hundred thousand distinct CDR3 sequences, of which approximately 15% were detected only once. Under 25% of the sample belongs to the ten largest clones.

Ficoll-Paque density gradient centrifugation was the method used to isolate PBMCs. CDR1 MGHRA and CDR2 YSYEKL were looked up in the germline V gene. The CDR3 goes from the cysteine to the phenylalanine over 13 residues. Of the read, only the CDR3 DNA is kept; its 39 bases are in frame from base 1. At the junction V is shortened by 6 bases and J by 2 bases, with 10 bases in between. Note on this clonotype: Which antigen it targets is not known. No much larger clone is present one base from it, and per-base qualities are unavailable.

Sequencing was performed on PBMCs or a T cell subset sorted from them (not recorded which). Recombination linked TRBV4-1 to TRBJ1-2, with the D gene not clear enough to name. The origin of this receptor is a man aged 18 to 35 who had mild COVID-19 (a few samples of this study predate the infection). The sample titles of this study are shuffled in the database, so cell type and time point are left out; the donor was told from shared clones. The DNA reads as follows: TGCGCCAGCAGGGGCGTTCCGAACTATGGCTACACCTTC. This translates into CASRGVPNYGYTF.